Described below is a single T cell receptor beta chain sequence and its context. Antigen specificity is unknown. The data originate from a study of CD8+ T cells in alopecia areata. Reverse transcription of extracted RNA yielded cDNA, which provided the sequencing template. Some clones are missing from TCRdb's copy, which holds only in-frame ones; the method was immunoSEQ multiplex PCR. The sample lists over 150,000 clones, roughly 50% occurring once. Findings and limits, study-wide: Scalp sample data also include resident alphabeta T cells from normal skin. Many of the expanded lesional clones endured in scalp and blood while on tofacitinib.

Treatment defined: oral pan-JAK inhibitor, 5-10 mg twice daily. The material was CD8+ T cells sorted from blood, obtained at week 24, from a patient treated with tofacitinib. The source of this sequence is a human donor with alopecia areata.

The CDR3 DNA follows: TGTGCCAGCAGCATCAGCCCCTACGAGCAGTACTTC. It is translated as CASSISPYEQYF. The chain employs TRBV7-9 and TRBJ2-7; D not certain. This CDR3 has 12 residues. The germline CDR1 and CDR2 sequences are SEHNR and FQNEAQ (reference sequence). V lost 5 bases and J 2 bases, leaving 7 bases between the germline ends.